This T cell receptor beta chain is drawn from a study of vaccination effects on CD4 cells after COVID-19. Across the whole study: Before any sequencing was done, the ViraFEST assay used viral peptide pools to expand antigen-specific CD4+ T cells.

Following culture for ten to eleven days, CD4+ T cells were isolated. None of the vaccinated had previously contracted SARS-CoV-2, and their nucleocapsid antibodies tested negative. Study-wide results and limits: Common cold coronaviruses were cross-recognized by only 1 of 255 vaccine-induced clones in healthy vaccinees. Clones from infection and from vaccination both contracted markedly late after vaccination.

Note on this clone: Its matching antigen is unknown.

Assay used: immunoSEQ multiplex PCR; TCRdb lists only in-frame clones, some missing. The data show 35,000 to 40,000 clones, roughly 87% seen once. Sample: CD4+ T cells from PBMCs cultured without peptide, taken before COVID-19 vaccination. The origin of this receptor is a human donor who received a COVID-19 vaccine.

The CDR3 sequence: CASSPPGSTEAFF. The CDR3, as DNA: TGTGCCAGCTCACCACCAGGAAGCACTGAAGCTTTCTTT. The rearrangement uses TRBV18 and TRBJ1-1; D gene ambiguous. Germline lookup yields CDR1 KGHSH and CDR2 LQKENI. The CDR3 consists of 13 residues. Trimming removed 0 bases from V and 4 bases from J, with 6 bases in between. Variable domain in full (rest from reference TRBV18 and TRBJ1-1): NAGVMQNPRHLVRRRGQEARLRCSPMKGHSHVYWYRQLPEEGLKFMVYLQKENIIDESGMPKERFSAEFPKEGPSILRIQQVVRGDSAAYFCASSPPGSTEAFFGQGTRLTVV.